This is a list of T cell receptor beta chains from one sample in a study of blood T cells in healthy people across ages. MiXCR was run by TCRdb on the 5' RACE reads, yielding one entry per CDR3 protein. The sample shows over 600,000 distinct CDR3 sequences, around 45% of them seen only once. The sample comprised blood. The receptors originated from a man older than 75 in good health. Each CDR3 is given with its conserved first and last residue. Fields, in order: clone size, J gene, V gene, D gene, CDR3 protein, CDR3 DNA. The D gene is left open where the match is weak. Some rows mark clone size as missing; the rest say once, few, many or name a class of expanded clone.

few,TRBJ2-3,TRBV6-5,.,CASSAGTLHGDTQYF,TGTGCCAGCAGTGCTGGGACTTTGCATGGTGATACGCAGTATTTT
many,TRBJ2-5,TRBV7-2,.,CASSLALGGETQYF,TGTGCCAGCAGCTTAGCGCTTGGGGGAGAGACCCAGTACTTC
.,TRBJ1-1,TRBV9,.,CASSEWVANTEAFF,TGTGCCAGCAGCGAATGGGTTGCGAACACTGAAGCTTTCTTT
.,TRBJ2-6,TRBV18,.,CASSPPRRQGDIAGANVLTF,TGTGCCAGCTCACCACCGAGGAGGCAGGGTGATATCGCTGGGGCCAACGTCCTGACTTTC
many,TRBJ1-1,TRBV7-9,.,CASSVMNTEAFF,TGTGCCAGCAGCGTAATGAACACTGAAGCTTTCTTT
few,TRBJ2-7,TRBV29-1,.,CSVPRRTWPEQYF,TGCAGCGTCCCGCGGCGAACTTGGCCCGAGCAGTACTTC
.,TRBJ1-4,TRBV6-1,.,CASSEIGGNEELFF,TGTGCCAGCAGTGAAATAGGGGGGAATGAAGAACTGTTTTTT
.,TRBJ2-3,TRBV2,TRBD2,CASSEGRATDAQYF,TGTGCCAGCAGTGAGGGGAGGGCTACAGATGCGCAGTATTTT
.,TRBJ2-4,TRBV5-1,.,CASSFGGEEVKNIQYF,TGCGCCAGCAGCTTTGGAGGGGAGGAGGTCAAAAACATTCAGTACTTC
.,TRBJ2-1,TRBV10-1,TRBD2,CASSESSPGLAGANNEQFF,TGCGCCAGCAGTGAGTCCTCACCGGGACTAGCGGGAGCTAACAATGAGCAGTTCTTC
.,TRBJ2-7,TRBV29-1,TRBD1,CSVEGYRGTYEQYF,TGCAGCGTTGAAGGTTACAGGGGAACCTACGAGCAGTACTTC
once,TRBJ1-5,TRBV12-3/TRBV12-4,.,CASSFREGGQPQHF,TGTGCCAGCAGTTTTAGGGAAGGCGGTCAGCCCCAGCATTTT
once,TRBJ1-3,TRBV7-2,.,CASSPFGGGGNTIYF,TGTGCCAGCAGCCCTTTTGGGGGCGGTGGAAACACCATATATTTT
.,TRBJ1-2,TRBV29-1,TRBD1,CSGGFEGARGYTF,TGCAGCGGAGGTTTTGAGGGGGCCCGAGGCTACACCTTC
.,TRBJ2-1,TRBV27,.,CASSRERGYNEQFF,TGTGCCAGCAGTCGGGAGAGGGGCTACAATGAGCAGTTCTTC
.,TRBJ1-1,TRBV6-1,.,CASTPWGGAEAFF,TGTGCCAGCACCCCCTGGGGGGGAGCTGAAGCTTTCTTT
.,TRBJ2-7,TRBV11-1,TRBD2,CASQLSGDYSYEQYF,TGTGCCAGCCAGCTATCGGGGGACTATTCCTACGAGCAGTACTTC
.,TRBJ2-3,TRBV10-3,.,CATAPGNADTQYF,TGTGCCACCGCACCAGGGAACGCAGATACGCAGTATTTT
few,TRBJ2-3,TRBV3-1,TRBD1,CASSQLQGEQDTQYF,TGTGCCAGCAGCCAATTACAGGGGGAACAGGATACGCAGTATTTT
few,TRBJ2-5,TRBV20-1,.,CSARQPQYF,TGCAGTGCTCGACAGCCCCAGTACTTC
.,TRBJ2-3,TRBV7-2,.,CASSSTGSGQYF,TGTGCCAGCAGCTCAACAGGATCGGGGCAGTATTTT
few,TRBJ2-5,TRBV6-2/TRBV6-3,.,CASRPRVNQETQYF,TGTGCCAGCAGGCCCCGGGTAAACCAAGAGACCCAGTACTTC
.,TRBJ2-5,TRBV6-2/TRBV6-3,.,CASTQTSRRETQYF,TGTGCCAGCACTCAAACTAGTCGGCGGGAGACCCAGTACTTC
once,TRBJ2-1,TRBV30,.,CAWSVGSNEQFF,TGTGCCTGGAGTGTGGGGAGCAATGAGCAGTTCTTC
.,TRBJ2-1,TRBV7-3,TRBD1,CASSLTSGQSYNEQFF,TGTGCCAGCAGCTTAACTTCGGGACAGTCCTACAATGAGCAGTTCTTC
.,TRBJ1-1,TRBV20-1,.,CSAQSGESGEAFF,TGCAGTGCCCAGAGCGGGGAGTCAGGTGAAGCTTTCTTT
.,TRBJ2-3,TRBV6-4,.,CASSQGTAYYTDTQYF,TGTGCCAGCAGCCAAGGGACTGCCTACTACACAGATACGCAGTATTTT
.,TRBJ1-1,TRBV28,TRBD1,CASAGGNTEAFF,TGTGCCAGCGCAGGGGGAAACACTGAAGCTTTCTTT
few,TRBJ2-7,TRBV13,TRBD1,CASSLARQGASEQYF,TGTGCCAGCAGCTTAGCCCGACAGGGGGCTTCCGAGCAGTACTTC
few,TRBJ2-7,TRBV6-5,TRBD1,CASSSTRGQGGNYEQYF,TGTGCCAGCAGTTCAACCCGCGGACAGGGGGGAAACTACGAGCAGTACTTC
.,TRBJ2-7,TRBV7-2,TRBD2,CASSLRREREVYEQYF,TGTGCCAGCAGCTTAAGGAGGGAACGGGAGGTTTACGAGCAGTACTTC
many,TRBJ2-1,TRBV6-2/TRBV6-3,.,CASTYPETEQFF,TGTGCCAGCACCTACCCGGAGACTGAGCAGTTCTTC
.,TRBJ1-4,TRBV7-2,.,CASSVGANEKLFF,TGTGCCAGCAGCGTAGGAGCTAATGAAAAACTGTTTTTT
.,TRBJ2-7,TRBV6-6,TRBD2,CASSYGPTSGSREQYF,TGTGCCAGCAGTTACGGCCCTACTAGCGGGAGCCGCGAGCAGTACTTC
few,TRBJ1-5,TRBV6-5,TRBD1,CASSSSFQGGNQPQHF,TGTGCCAGCAGCAGCTCCTTCCAGGGGGGTAATCAGCCCCAGCATTTT
.,TRBJ2-7,TRBV28,TRBD1,CASSKATGYSYEQYF,TGTGCCAGCAGCAAAGCGACAGGGTACTCCTACGAGCAGTACTTC
.,TRBJ1-2,TRBV7-2,.,CASNPDRANYGYTF,TGTGCCAGCAACCCGGACAGAGCTAACTATGGCTACACCTTC
few,TRBJ2-5,TRBV12-3/TRBV12-4,.,CASSVRQEEETQYF,TGTGCCAGCAGTGTGAGGCAGGAGGAAGAGACCCAGTACTTC
few,TRBJ2-7,TRBV7-6,.,CASSLGDIGIQTYEQYF,TGTGCCAGCAGCTTAGGTGACATCGGCATTCAAACCTACGAGCAGTACTTC
.,TRBJ2-6,TRBV12-3/TRBV12-4,.,CASSPVVGINVLTF,TGTGCCAGCAGTCCCGTAGTAGGTATCAACGTCCTGACTTTC
.,TRBJ2-7,TRBV20-1,.,CSAREDGNSYEQYF,TGCAGTGCTAGAGAGGACGGGAACTCCTACGAGCAGTACTTC
few,TRBJ2-5,TRBV11-3,.,CASSLGLKEQETQYF,TGTGCCAGCAGCTTAGGCCTAAAAGAACAAGAGACCCAGTACTTC